The TCR beta chain under discussion was sequenced for a study of neurological immune-mediated disorders. Study-wide results and caveats: One related-CDR3 cluster, which may be a signature, held the repertoires of 18 of 34 multiple sclerosis patients after phylogenetic grouping.

TCRdb independently ran MiXCR on the 5' RACE reads; one entry per CDR3 protein. This sample carries 39,000 or so distinct CDR3 sequences, roughly 2.5% of them seen once, and the ten largest clones take approximately 12%. This clonotype showed up many times. As yet, its antigen is unknown. With 6 bases clipped from V and 6 bases from J, the junction kept 10 bases outside the gene matches. The CDR3 covers 14 residues. V usage is TRBV12-3 or TRBV12-4 and J usage is TRBJ1-1, with 7 bases identical to TRBD1. The source of this sequence is a man aged 25-45 years with multiple sclerosis. The sample was PBMCs. The CDR3 sequence: CASSGTDPLPEAFF. The CDR3 DNA is TGTGCCAGCAGCGGGACAGATCCTCTGCCTGAAGCTTTCTTT.